Presented here are 7 T cell receptor beta chains from one specimen sequenced in a study of human T cells and chemical hapten exposure. MiXCR, run by TCRdb on the RACE reads, gives a single entry per CDR3 protein. The sample shows about 290,000 distinct CDR3 sequences, 7.5% to 9% of them seen only once. Time point reported: pre-sensitization, week 0. This sample's treatment: therapeutic diphenylcyclopropenone sensitization with weekly scalp DPC. The specimen was whole blood, collected in connection with sensitization to the hapten diphenylcyclopropenone (DPC). All receptors derive from a man between 18 and 35 years old with alopecia areata. Some clones in this sample may be carry-over from other donors' samples.

This clonotype was detected only a few times. CDR3 nucleotides: TGCAGCGTTGAAGGAAGAGCCGCTGAAGCTTTCTTT. Translation: CSVEGRAAEAFF. The V and J genes are TRBV29-1 and TRBJ1-1; D gene ambiguous. The CDR3 contains 12 residues. Per germline, CDR1 SQVTM and CDR2 ANQGSEA. Trimming stripped 1 base from V and 6 bases from J, with 9 bases between.

This chain uses TRBV14 with TRBJ2-7; the D is unclear. In germline, CDR1 is SGHDN, CDR2 FVKESK. This CDR3 is built from 15 residues. The germline V and J ends were trimmed by 6 bases and 2 bases, with 17 bases remaining between them. CDR3 region: CASSVVGPPAYEQYF. In DNA form, the CDR3 reads TGTGCCAGCAGTGTGGTCGGACCGCCGGCCTACGAGCAGTACTTC.

This clonotype was found a few times. The chain joins TRBV14 to TRBJ2-3; D gene ambiguous. The CDR3 is 14 amino acids. V was pared by 3 bases and J by 4 bases, with 11 bases between. The V gene's germline CDR1 is SGHDN and CDR2 FVKESK. The CDR3 is CASSHDWVPDTQYF. CDR3 coding DNA: TGTGCCAGCAGCCATGATTGGGTCCCAGATACGCAGTATTTT.

This clonotype was observed a handful of times. The V gene is TRBV12-3 or TRBV12-4, the J gene TRBJ1-4; no reliable D call. V dropped 7 bases and J dropped 0 bases, with 9 bases sitting between them. The CDR3 totals 14 residues. CDR3 DNA sequence: TGTGCCAGCAACAAGGCTGCAACTAATGAAAAACTGTTTTTT. Its protein is CASNKAATNEKLFF.

The chain employs TRBV7-3 and TRBJ2-2; TRBD1 matches at 7 bases. The ends lost 2 bases at V and 2 bases at J; junction bases unmatched: 14. Per germline, CDR1 SGHTA and CDR2 FQGTGA. The CDR3 covers 19 residues. The CDR3 DNA is TGTGCCAGCAGCTTACATCCGGGACAGCATATAATCAACACCGGGGAGCTGTTTTTT. Protein product: CASSLHPGQHIINTGELFF.

The table lists this clonotype with a few counts. The chain recombines TRBV20-1 with TRBJ2-3; 12 bases match TRBD2. CDR1 and CDR2 (germline): DFQATT, SNEGSKA (reference sequence). This CDR3 is 15 amino acids long. The trim removed 3 bases at V and 4 bases at J, leaving 5 bases unmatched. CDR3 region: CSASRLAGDPDTQYF. The DNA of the CDR3 is TGCAGTGCTAGCCGACTAGCGGGGGATCCAGATACGCAGTATTTT.

This clonotype was recorded a few times. This sequence joins TRBV11-2 and TRBJ2-2; perhaps TRBD2 as D (5 bases). The CDR3 spans 16 residues. The germline V gene encodes CDR1 SGHAT and CDR2 FQNNGV. V lost 1 base, J lost 0 bases, and 9 bases lay in between. Here the CDR3 reads CASSLGTSSNTGELFF. The CDR3 coding sequence is TGTGCCAGCAGCTTAGGGACTTCCTCGAACACCGGGGAGCTGTTTTTT. Full variable domain (outside the CDR3, taken from reference TRBV11-2 and TRBJ2-2): EAGVAQSPRYKIIEKRQSVAFWCNPISGHATLYWYQQILGQGPKLLIQFQNNGVVDDSQLPKDRFSAERLKGVDSTLKIQPAKLEDSAVYLCASSLGTSSNTGELFFGEGSRLTVL.